The 3 T cell receptor beta chains reported below all come from one sample, sequenced in a study of human T cells and chemical hapten exposure. Time point reported: patch test 1, 2 weeks after DPC sensitization. Treatment described: therapeutic diphenylcyclopropenone sensitization with weekly scalp DPC. TCRdb used MiXCR to reprocess the RACE reads, holding one entry per CDR3 protein. Of 95,000 to 150,000 distinct CDR3 sequences listed, about an eighth were seen once; the top ten hold about 0.9%. The specimen comprised whole blood, sampled in connection with sensitization to the hapten diphenylcyclopropenone (DPC). The source of these receptors is a man younger than 30 with alopecia areata. Some clones in this sample may be carry-over from other donors' samples.

This clonotype has more than one count but fewer than ten. The chain recombines TRBV6-2 or TRBV6-3 with TRBJ1-1; D is perhaps TRBD1 (5 bases). V was pared by 6 bases and J by 5 bases, with 22 bases between. The length of the CDR3 is 16 residues. Germline values: CDR1 MNHEY, CDR2 SVGEGT. In DNA, the CDR3 is TGTGCCAGCAGCCAAGGGACCGCAGGGATAGGGACTGAAGCTTTCTTT. Its translation: CASSQGTAGIGTEAFF.

Only a few counts were recorded for this clonotype. The J gene is TRBJ2-5, the V gene TRBV11-2; D call uncertain. Germline V gives CDR1 SGHAT, CDR2 FQNNGV. The CDR3 length is 12 residues. V was shortened by 5 bases and J by 0 bases, with 4 bases between the two germline ends. For the CDR3, the DNA is TGTGCCAGCAGCGCTGACCAAGAGACCCAGTACTTC. It encodes CASSADQETQYF.

This clonotype was recorded a few times. As DNA, the CDR3 is TGCAGCGTTGGTATCGGCCCAAGCTCCTACAATGAGCAGTTCTTC. Translating gives CSVGIGPSSYNEQFF. The rearrangement uses TRBV29-1 and TRBJ2-1; D gene uncertain. V dropped 4 bases and J dropped 0 bases, with 13 bases sitting between them. Germline values: CDR1 SQVTM, CDR2 ANQGSEA. The CDR3 has 15 amino acids.